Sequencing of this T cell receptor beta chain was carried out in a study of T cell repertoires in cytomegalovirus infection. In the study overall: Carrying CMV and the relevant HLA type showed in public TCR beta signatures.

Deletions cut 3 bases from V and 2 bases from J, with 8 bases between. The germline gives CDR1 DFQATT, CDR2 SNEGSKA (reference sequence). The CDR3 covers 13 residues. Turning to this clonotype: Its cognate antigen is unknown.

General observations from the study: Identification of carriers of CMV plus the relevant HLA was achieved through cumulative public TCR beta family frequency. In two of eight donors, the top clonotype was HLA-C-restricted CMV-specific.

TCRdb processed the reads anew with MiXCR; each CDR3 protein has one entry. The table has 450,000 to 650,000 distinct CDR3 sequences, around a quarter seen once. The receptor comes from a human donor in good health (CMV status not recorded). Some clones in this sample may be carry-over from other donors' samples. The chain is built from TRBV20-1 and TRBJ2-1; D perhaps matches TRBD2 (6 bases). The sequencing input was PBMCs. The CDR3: CSARRGPYNEQFF. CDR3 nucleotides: TGCAGTGCTAGGCGGGGCCCCTACAATGAGCAGTTCTTC.